This T cell receptor beta chain was profiled in a study of blood T cell repertoires in COVID-19. Overall study: Samples representing acute and convalescent COVID-19 were sourced from the United States, Italy and Spain. From T cells, B-cell-depleted T cells, or PBMCs came the material, which was cDNA or gDNA.

Authors' methods: Quantification of nucleated cells was approximated via reference gene primer amplification. This table comes from immunoSEQ multiplex PCR, and its TCRdb copy is limited to in-frame clones, with some not included. That table gives V, J and clone size, and the DNA gave D and trimming. The sample carries approximately 210,000 clones, roughly 80% recorded once. The V gene end was trimmed by 5 bases and the J gene end by 1 base; junction bases not matched to a gene: 3. This CDR3 comprises 15 residues. Germline V gene lookup returns CDR1 LNHDA and CDR2 SQIVND (reference sequence). The chain recombines TRBV19 with TRBJ1-5; 9 nucleotides line up with TRBD1. This TCR derives from a human donor in a cohort sampled during active COVID-19. Sequenced: peripheral blood. The CDR3 DNA reads TGTGCCAGTAGTCGGGACAGGGCAAGCAATCAGCCCCAGCATTTT. Residues: CASSRDRASNQPQHF.